The clone carrying this T cell receptor (beta chain) was observed a handful of times. These data are taken from a study of T-cell memory formation after mild COVID-19. One entry per CDR3 protein, called by TCRdb with MiXCR from the 5' RACE reads. This table holds about 180,000 distinct CDR3 sequences, 16% found once. Trimming cost V 5 bases and J 3 bases, with 16 bases left between them. Germline CDR1 DFQATT, CDR2 SNEGSKA (reference sequence). This CDR3 spans 14 amino acids. The rearrangement links TRBV20-1 to TRBJ1-1; D is unclear. Sequencing was done on a sample of PBMCs or a T cell subset sorted from them (not recorded which). This receptor was taken from an adult woman who had mild COVID-19 (a few samples of this study predate the infection). Cell type and time point are not known. CDR3 loop: CSAHHRAGYTEAFF. The CDR3 DNA sequence: TGCAGTGCTCATCACCGGGCCGGTTACACTGAAGCTTTCTTT.